The subject of this entry is one T cell receptor beta chain. The antigen this receptor binds is unknown. Base-call qualities are not available, and no considerably larger clone is one nucleotide away. The donors were healthy, HIV-negative adults with no recently reported acute infections or vaccinations. Every donor was a Caucasian adult living in Nashville, Tennessee, USA. CD4+ T cells were enriched through magnetic negative selection, after which naive cells were positively selected on CD45RA and the remaining negative fraction served as the memory subset. After blood collection by leukapheresis, PBMCs were isolated using Ficoll-Histopaque density gradient centrifugation and then cryopreserved in the vapor phase of liquid nitrogen. Analytical flow cytometry was used to check the purity and quantity of every magnetically sorted T cell population. Genomic DNA was isolated from each sorted fraction and quantified by UV absorbance on a Nanodrop 2000c.

Using the deep immunoSEQ assay, TCR CDR3 regions were amplified from genomic DNA by multiplex PCR. For each cell subset, the extracted genomic DNA was distributed evenly across all wells of several immunoSEQ 96-well plates, and each plate served as one replicate. For sorted subsets, each replicate PCR was loaded with around 200 ng genomic DNA, equivalent to about 30,000 T cell genomes. Purified libraries were measured with a Qubit 3.0 fluorometer, size-checked on a Bioanalyzer 2100, and measured again with the KAPA Library Quantification kit. A separate single-read 150-cycle Illumina NextSeq 550 flow cell was used to sequence each immunoSEQ 96-well plate. In the source study's methods: Because only junctional sequences without quality scores were contained in the immunoSEQ output, filtering matching that applied to full-length reads could not be performed. Sequences were annotated with PyIR, a Python wrapper for IgBLAST v1.9, using IMGT germline references to assign V/J genes and CDR3. Reads were filtered out if the reads had weak V/J assignments (E-value above 1e-6), no CDR3, stop codons, out-of-frame junctions, or ambiguous translated residues. V3J clonotypes were defined as sequences sharing an identical inferred V gene, J gene, and CDR3 amino acid sequence. To compute the percentage overlap between repertoires, the number of shared unique clonotypes was divided by the size of the smaller repertoire. Repertoire richness was assessed with RTK rarefaction, the Chao1 estimator, and Recon v2.1 estimates of unobserved clonotypes. OLGA was used to compute generation probabilities for all TCRbeta clonotypes that the gDNA method yielded from a few donors. Here the immuneACCESS table is served through TCRdb, limited to in-frame sequences with V and J called. Missing clones are a known gap in these copies; in checked studies unresolved V genes cover under half, and the rest lacks a known reason. V and J calls and clone size are copied from that table; D and trimming were computed from the DNA. The sample has 1,100,000 or so clones on record, 75% to 85% of them singletons. Of the sample, 0.52% falls within the top ten clones.

The record originates from a study of shared clonotypes between healthy human individuals (dated by TCRdb to the early 2020s). Notes on the research overall: Three men and two women, aged 18 to 49 years, made up the cohort. Per donor, three plates each were used for CD4 naive and CD4 memory, two for CD8 naive, and one for CD8 memory. To estimate repertoire size and how much clonotype sharing occurs between individuals, the study deeply sequenced the blood TCR repertoires of 4 to 6 healthy adults. To increase sequencing depth and limit assay-specific biases, TCR repertoire library preparation and sequencing were carried out by different laboratories using diverse techniques. Between about 0.8 and 9 billion PBMCs per donor were obtained by leukapheresis.

Summary of the overall study and its limitations: Sampling was restricted to blood, and TCR repertoires in tissues likely differ from the TCR repertoires found in blood. Rarefaction of sorted-subset datasets indicated incomplete sequencing despite the large sequencing depth. When a few donors were compared, the shared fraction of clonotypes was 5% to 6.5% for naive CD4, 3.5% for naive CD8, 2% to 2.5% for memory CD4, and 0.3% to 0.5% for memory CD8. Naive subsets generally had larger estimated clonotype richness than memory subsets. Higher generation probabilities were observed for clonotypes shared by all four sorted-subset donors than for non-shared clonotypes. Pairwise subsampling indicated that sequencing depth was expected to affect the degree of clonotype sharing among donors. Because the study included only a small number of donors, the genetic and exposure-history diversity represented was limited.

Sequenced input: memory CD4+ T cells from PBMCs. Per the publication, the cell subset or site label means: CD45RA-negative fraction. The TCR sequence derives from a man younger than 30 in good health. Some clones in this sample may be carry-over from other donors' samples.

Read as DNA, the sequence is TGTGCCAGCAGCCCGTGGACAGGGGAGAACACTGAAGCTTTCTTT. This codes for CASSPWTGENTEAFF. The sequence is built from TRBV5-8 and TRBJ1-1, with 9 bases matching TRBD1. Inclusive of the bounding cysteine and phenylalanine, the CDR3 is 15 residues long. Only the CDR3 DNA is retained, 45 bases long and in frame from the first base. For CDR1 and CDR2, the germline V gene lists SGHTS and YDEGEE. At the junction V is shortened by 4 bases and J by 1 base; bases outside the gene matches: 5.